This T cell receptor (beta chain) was obtained from a study of blood T cell repertoires in COVID-19. Study-wide background: The samples span acute and convalescent COVID-19 from the United States, Italy and Spain. T cells, B-cell-depleted T cells, or PBMCs provided the cDNA or gDNA that served as material.

In Seattle, patients joined the study during active infection and were tracked longitudinally. Per the authors' pipeline: Reference gene primers were amplified, and this amplification served to estimate nucleated cell counts. Method: immunoSEQ multiplex PCR; TCRdb's copy keeps in-frame clones and lacks some. V, J and clone size are those of that table, while D and trimming were read from the DNA. Found here are roughly 300,000 clones, about nine tenths of them singletons; the top ten hold around 6.8%. This clonotype was sampled from a woman in her twenties or thirties with COVID-19, enrolled during active disease. The sequenced material came from peripheral blood.

Here the CDR3 reads CASSLRTGGTGELFF. CDR3 in DNA: TGCGCCAGCAGTCTTCGGACAGGGGGCACCGGGGAGCTGTTTTTT. The chain carries TRBV5-1 and TRBJ2-2; TRBD1 agrees at 10 bases. CDR3 length: 15 residues. V lost 5 bases to trimming and J lost 4 bases; unmatched junction nucleotides: 5. The germline CDR1 and CDR2 sequences are SGHRS and YFSETQ.